This T cell receptor beta chain was recorded in a study of blood T cell repertoires in COVID-19. Study-wide background: Acute and convalescent COVID-19 specimens originated in the United States, Italy and Spain.

Assay used: immunoSEQ multiplex PCR; TCRdb lists only in-frame clones, some missing. The sample has some 77,000 clones, around 83% seen once; the top ten hold over 25%. This sequence originates from a man in his 70s with acute or convalescent COVID-19. The sample comprised peripheral blood.

CDR3 DNA: TGTGCCACCAGTGACAGACAGGGGGCAGGGTACAATGAGCAGTTCTTC. This encodes CATSDRQGAGYNEQFF. The rearrangement uses TRBV24-1 and TRBJ2-1; TRBD1 aligns across 10 bases. In germline, CDR1 is KGHDR, CDR2 SFDVKD. Trimming took 4 bases from V and 4 from J; bases not matched to a gene: 6. The CDR3 sequence is 16 residues long.